The 27 T cell receptor beta chains in this list originate from one sample, sequenced in a study of blood T cell repertoires in COVID-19. Assay used: immunoSEQ multiplex PCR; TCRdb lists only in-frame clones, some missing. The data contain more than 95,000 clones, about nine tenths of them seen just once; the ten biggest clones take up roughly 15%. The specimen was peripheral blood. The receptors here all came from a man aged 50 to 59 with acute or convalescent COVID-19.

The chain employs TRBV6-4 and TRBJ2-1; 10 bases agree with TRBD1. The length of the CDR3 is 14 residues. CDR1 and CDR2 (germline): MRHNA, SNTAGT. The ends lost 5 bases at V and 8 bases at J; junction bases unmatched: 6. The CDR3: CASSRDRGVDEQFF. In DNA form, the CDR3 reads TGTGCCAGCAGTCGGGACAGGGGTGTGGATGAGCAGTTCTTC.

In its sample, this clone was seen once. V usage is TRBV5-1 and J usage is TRBJ2-7; 8 bases align to TRBD2. The CDR3 is made up of 17 amino acids. CDR1 SGHRS and CDR2 YFSETQ come from the germline V gene. Germline trimming cut 0 bases from V and 2 bases from J; bases unmatched to any gene: 10. The CDR3 DNA reads TGCGCCAGCAGCTTGGCCCCCTTAGCGGGGATCACCTACGAGCAGTACTTC. Its protein is CASSLAPLAGITYEQYF. The whole variable domain, filled in from reference TRBV5-1 and TRBJ2-7, reads KAGVTQTPRYLIKTRGQQVTLSCSPISGHRSVSWYQQTPGQGLQFLFEYFSETQRNKGNFPGRFSGRQFSNSRSEMNVSTLELGDSALYLCASSLAPLAGITYEQYFGPGTRLTVT.

The sample holds one count of this clone. The chain employs TRBV4-1 and TRBJ2-7; 8 bases are shared with TRBD1. Germline CDR1 and CDR2: MGHRA and YSYEKL. With 3 bases clipped from V and 6 bases from J, the junction kept 4 bases outside the gene matches. The CDR3 has 13 amino acids. This CDR3 is CASSQTGAGEQYF. In DNA, the CDR3 is TGCGCCAGCAGCCAGACAGGGGCGGGCGAGCAGTACTTC.

The chain recombines TRBV11-2 with TRBJ2-1; D not resolved. The CDR3 loop spans 12 amino acids. CDR1 and CDR2 (germline): SGHAT, FQNNGV. Trimming stripped 0 bases from V and 5 bases from J, with 2 bases between. CDR3 nucleotide sequence: TGTGCCAGCAGCTTAGACGACAATGAGCAGTTCTTC. Residues: CASSLDDNEQFF.

The J gene is TRBJ2-6, the V gene TRBV11-1; maybe TRBD1 (5 bases). The germline V gene encodes CDR1 SGHAT and CDR2 FQDESV (reference sequence). Trimming left V 5 bases short and J 0 bases short, with 8 bases between. The length of the CDR3 is 15 residues. The CDR3 sequence: CASSRQFSGANVLTF. In DNA form, the CDR3 reads TGTGCCAGCAGCCGACAGTTCTCTGGGGCCAACGTCCTGACTTTC.

The chain employs TRBV2 and TRBJ2-7; 7 bases agree with TRBD2. With V trimmed by 5 bases and J by 1 base, 17 bases remained unmatched. The CDR3 length is 18 residues. Germline CDR1 reads SNHLY; CDR2 reads FYNNEI. This CDR3 reads CASSWASGPLTRSYEQYF. CDR3 in DNA: TGTGCCAGCAGTTGGGCTAGCGGTCCCTTGACCCGTTCCTACGAGCAGTACTTC.

The J gene is TRBJ2-7, the V gene TRBV5-1; 10 bases align to TRBD2. Germline V CDR1 and CDR2: SGHRS, YFSETQ. CDR3 length: 18 amino acids. The trim removed 0 bases at V and 7 bases at J, leaving 16 bases unmatched. Written as DNA, the CDR3 is TGCGCCAGCAGCTTGGAACTAGCGGGGACTGCCCGAATACAAGAGCAGTACTTC. It is translated as CASSLELAGTARIQEQYF.

The chain combines TRBV9 with TRBJ1-3, with 12 positions matching TRBD1. This CDR3 is built from 18 residues. Germline V gene sequence: CDR1 SGDLS, CDR2 YYNGEE. The V segment lost 4 bases and the J segment 4 bases; nucleotides outside the gene matches: 12. CDR3 loop: CASSSSGTGGAKGNTIYF. In DNA, the CDR3 is TGTGCCAGCAGCTCCTCCGGGACAGGGGGCGCGAAAGGAAACACCATATATTTT.

This clone has a single count. V is TRBV14 and J is TRBJ2-4, with D possibly being TRBD1 (7 bases). Germline V gene data show CDR1 as SGHDN and CDR2 as FVKESK. The V and J ends lost 0 bases and 4 bases respectively, with 16 bases between them. This CDR3 contains 17 residues. CDR3 DNA sequence: TGTGCCAGCAGCCAAGAGGGGTCGCGGGACAGTAAAAACATTCAGTACTTC. The encoded protein is CASSQEGSRDSKNIQYF.

This rearrangement joins TRBV5-6 to TRBJ2-3; D perhaps matches TRBD1 (7 bases). The germline V and J ends were trimmed by 7 bases and 4 bases, with 19 bases remaining between them. The germline V gene has CDR1 SGHDT and CDR2 YYEEEE. The CDR3 sequence is 15 residues long. CDR3 sequence reads: CASRVGGGWADTQYF. In DNA form, the CDR3 reads TGTGCCAGCCGGGTAGGAGGGGGCTGGGCAGATACGCAGTATTTT.

The V and J genes are TRBV29-1 and TRBJ1-4; D call uncertain. V was shortened by 4 bases and J by 0 bases, with 6 bases between the two germline ends. CDR3 length equals 13 residues. Germline V gene sequence: CDR1 SQVTM, CDR2 ANQGSEA. CDR3 sequence (DNA): TGCAGCGTTGCGGTCTCAACTAATGAAAAACTGTTTTTT. Encoded protein: CSVAVSTNEKLFF.

The chain uses TRBV3-1 (or the pseudogene TRBV3-2) and TRBJ2-5, with D possibly being TRBD1 (5 bases). Trimming stripped 0 bases from V and 7 bases from J, with 9 bases between. The CDR3 sequence is 13 residues long. Looked up from germline, CDR1 is LGHDT and CDR2 is YNNKEL (reference sequence). CDR3 in DNA: TGTGCCAGCAGCCAAGATATGCAGGGGACCCAGTACTTC. Translating it yields CASSQDMQGTQYF.

The chain links TRBV3-1 (or the pseudogene TRBV3-2) to TRBJ1-6, with TRBD1 identical over 7 bases. Losses at the gene ends were 2 bases for V and 6 bases for J; bases not matched to a gene: 4. Germline assignment: CDR1 LGHDT and CDR2 YNNKEL (reference sequence). This CDR3 has 15 residues. The CDR3 spells CASSQTTGSNSPLHF. The CDR3 nucleotides are TGTGCCAGCAGCCAAACGACAGGGTCTAATTCACCCCTCCACTTT.

The chain links TRBV7-7 to TRBJ2-4; tentative D call: TRBD1 (6 bases). The V gene lost 5 bases and the J gene lost 0 bases, with 11 bases spanning the gap. CDR1 SSHAT and CDR2 FNYEAQ come from the germline V gene (reference sequence). This CDR3 has 15 residues. The CDR3 spells CASSRGGRAKNIQYF. In DNA form, the CDR3 reads TGTGCCAGCAGCCGAGGGGGTAGAGCCAAAAACATTCAGTACTTC.

The rearrangement links TRBV11-2 to TRBJ2-3; 13 bases are shared with TRBD2. Per germline, CDR1 SGHAT and CDR2 FQNNGV. Losses at the gene ends were 5 bases for V and 3 bases for J; bases not matched to a gene: 5. This CDR3 has 16 amino acids. The CDR3 DNA sequence: TGTGCCAGCAGCCCAACTAGCGGGAGGGGAACAGATACGCAGTATTTT. Its translation is CASSPTSGRGTDTQYF.

This chain uses TRBV3-1 (or the pseudogene TRBV3-2) with TRBJ2-1; TRBD2 might be the D (6 bases). V shed 4 bases and J shed 3 bases, with 13 bases lying between them. CDR1 and CDR2 from the germline V gene are LGHDT and YNNKEL (reference sequence). The CDR3 length is 15 residues. The CDR3 DNA is TGTGCCAGCAGCCCTAGACTAGGGCTCTACAATGAGCAGTTCTTC. Translating gives CASSPRLGLYNEQFF.

The V and J genes are TRBV3-1 (or the pseudogene TRBV3-2) and TRBJ2-5, with D tentatively TRBD2 (6 bases). The germline gives CDR1 LGHDT, CDR2 YNNKEL (reference sequence). The CDR3 extends over 15 amino acids. Trimming stripped 0 bases from V and 4 bases from J, with 12 bases between. CDR3 coding DNA: TGTGCCAGCAGCCAAGATGGGGCGGGGACAGAGACCCAGTACTTC. Amino acids: CASSQDGAGTETQYF.

The chain carries TRBV6-1 and TRBJ2-7, with TRBD2 matching over 7 bases. CDR3 length: 15 residues. Germline CDR1 MNHNS, CDR2 SASEGT. Losses at the gene ends were 3 bases for V and 4 bases for J; bases not matched to a gene: 9. The CDR3 loop is CASSERDYSRYEQYF. The CDR3 DNA follows: TGTGCCAGCAGTGAGAGGGACTACAGCAGGTACGAGCAGTACTTC.

The chain uses TRBV24-1 and TRBJ2-1, with D possibly TRBD2 on 6 matching bases. The CDR3 length is 11 residues. Germline loops: CDR1 KGHDR, CDR2 SFDVKD. V was shortened by 5 bases and J by 15 bases, with 13 bases between the two germline ends. The chain's CDR3 is CATSGGRRWFF. The CDR3 DNA follows: TGTGCCACCAGTGGGGGGAGGCGGTGGTTCTTC.

This clone was detected once. The CDR3 coding sequence is TGTGCCGTTCTAGCGGGGGACAGGGCCCTCACCGGGGAGCTGTTTTTT. Its translation: CAVLAGDRALTGELFF. The V gene is TRBV19, the J gene TRBJ2-2; tentatively, D is TRBD2 (10 bases). V lost 11 bases to trimming and J lost 4 bases, with 23 bases between them. Germline values: CDR1 LNHDA, CDR2 SQIVND (reference sequence). The CDR3 covers 16 residues.

The chain is built from TRBV14 and TRBJ1-4; D is perhaps TRBD1 (6 bases). Germline lookup yields CDR1 SGHDN and CDR2 FVKESK. The CDR3 runs 20 residues. V was clipped by 5 bases and J by 2 bases, with 27 bases between them. The DNA for the CDR3 is TGTGCCAGCAGCGCAAGACGAGCCAGGGGTTGGTCATGGACTAATGAAAAACTGTTTTTT. Translation: CASSARRARGWSWTNEKLFF.

CDR3 nucleotide sequence: TGTGCCAGTAGTATGGGAGCGGGGGGTTCACCCCTCCACTTT. It is translated as CASSMGAGGSPLHF. The chain is built from TRBV19 and TRBJ1-6, with D possibly matching TRBD1 (5 bases). From germline, CDR1 is LNHDA and CDR2 SQIVND (reference sequence). Deletions cut 3 bases from V and 9 bases from J, with 12 bases between. The CDR3 is made up of 14 amino acids.

The V and J genes are TRBV29-1 and TRBJ2-3; 12 bases are a match to TRBD2. This CDR3 has 17 residues. Germline CDR1 reads SQVTM; CDR2 reads ANQGSEA. With V trimmed by 7 bases and J by 0 bases, 11 bases remained unmatched. The CDR3 loop reads CSGLLAGGSGSTDTQYF. The CDR3 nucleotides are TGCAGCGGGCTCCTAGCGGGAGGGAGTGGGAGCACAGATACGCAGTATTTT.

The gene calls are TRBV19 and TRBJ1-1; D is unresolved. CDR3 length equals 15 residues. Trimming cost V 7 bases and J 1 base, with 16 bases left between them. CDR1 and CDR2 from the germline V gene are LNHDA and SQIVND (reference sequence). CDR3 in amino acids: CASNPRAGGNTEAFF. The CDR3 region has the DNA TGTGCCAGTAATCCGCGGGCAGGAGGGAACACTGAAGCTTTCTTT. The complete variable domain, with remaining parts taken from reference TRBV19 and TRBJ1-1, reads DGGITQSPKYLFRKEGQNVTLSCEQNLNHDAMYWYRQDPGQGLRLIYYSQIVNDFQKGDIAEGYSVSREKKESFPLTVTSAQKNPTAFYLCASNPRAGGNTEAFFGQGTRLTVV.

CDR3 DNA sequence: TGTGCCAGCAGTTTTGGGGGGACAGGGCGGAATTCACCCCTCCACTTT. It encodes CASSFGGTGRNSPLHF. The chain uses TRBV28 and TRBJ1-6; 9 bases fit TRBD1. The trim removed 3 bases at V and 7 bases at J, leaving 7 bases unmatched. The CDR3 length is 16 residues. Germline V gene data show CDR1 as MDHEN and CDR2 as SYDVKM. Full variable domain (missing parts from reference TRBV28 and TRBJ1-6): DVKVTQSSRYLVKRTGEKVFLECVQDMDHENMFWYRQDPGLGLRLIYFSYDVKMKEKGDIPEGYSVSREKKERFSLILESASTNQTSMYLCASSFGGTGRNSPLHFGNGTRLTVT.

This chain connects TRBV5-1 to TRBJ2-7; 13 bases fit TRBD2. The CDR3 spans 15 residues. Germline CDR1 is SGHRS and CDR2 is YFSETQ. V lost 4 bases to trimming and J lost 6 bases; unmatched junction nucleotides: 7. The CDR3 spells CASSPGLAGTFEQYF. CDR3 nucleotide sequence: TGCGCCAGCAGCCCGGGACTAGCGGGAACCTTCGAGCAGTACTTC.

This clone appeared a few times. V is TRBV25-1 and J is TRBJ2-7; tentative D call: TRBD2 (6 bases). CDR1 is MGHDK, CDR2 SYGVNS, per germline. The germline V and J ends were trimmed by 2 bases and 7 bases, with 15 bases remaining between them. CDR3 size: 14 residues. The CDR3 sequence is CASSEHVSAGEQYF. CDR3 in DNA: TGTGCCAGCAGTGAACACGTTTCCGCGGGGGAGCAGTACTTC.